This T cell receptor (beta chain) was found in a study of CXCR3-negative and CXCR3-positive naive CD8 T cells. Investigators sorted each CD8+ T cell subset in triplicate, taking under 350,000 cells each time. Naive CD8+ T cells displayed a CD45RO-CCR7+CD27+CD95- phenotype. Carrying UMI labels, the TRB cDNA libraries were prepared through 5' RACE. TCRdb reanalyzed the 5' RACE reads and collapses them to one entry per CDR3 protein, without DNA. The table counts about 98,000 distinct CDR3 sequences; around 0.99% lies in the top ten. The CDR3 loop spans 13 amino acids. Germline loops: CDR1 MNHEY, CDR2 SVGAGI. Findings and limits, study-wide: The TRB CDR3s that CXCR3-positive naive cells carried were more hydrophobic than those of CXCR3-negative naive cells. Post-cryopreservation CXCR3 expression was partly diminished, and the bulk of assays employed fresh PBMCs. Naive subsets did not differ in surface CD5, and TRB CDR3 properties served to infer TCR strength.

Points on this clonotype: Its target is unknown.

The sample comprised naive CXCR3+ CD8+ T cells from blood. Stated subset: CD45RO-CCR7+CD27+CD95- naive CD8+ T cells expressing CXCR3 (TNR3+). The sequence was obtained from a human donor in good health. Some clones in this sample may be carry-over from other donors' samples. The J gene is TRBJ2-5, the V gene TRBV6-5; TCRdb names TRBD1, which stays unverified in the absence of DNA. This CDR3 is CASSPSGGETQYF.